This TCR beta chain was captured by sequencing in a study of blood T cell repertoires in COVID-19. Study-wide context: Material from acute and convalescent COVID-19 was sourced from the United States, Italy and Spain.

Germline V lookup: CDR1 SNHLY, CDR2 FYNNEI. With 7 bases removed from V and 9 bases from J, the gap between germline ends came to 10 bases. This CDR3 is 11 amino acids long. Sequencing was performed with immunoSEQ multiplex PCR; in TCRdb, only in-frame clones are kept and a portion is missing. Of around 220,000 clones detected, 79% appear once; the ten largest clones hold around 4.1%. The gene calls are TRBV2 and TRBJ2-1; a weak D match, TRBD1 (5 bases). The sequenced sample consisted of peripheral blood. The clonotype originates from a woman aged 40-49 years with active or convalescent COVID-19. DNA of the CDR3: TGTGCCAGCACCATAAGGGGTGAGCAGTTCTTC. Amino acid sequence: CASTIRGEQFF.